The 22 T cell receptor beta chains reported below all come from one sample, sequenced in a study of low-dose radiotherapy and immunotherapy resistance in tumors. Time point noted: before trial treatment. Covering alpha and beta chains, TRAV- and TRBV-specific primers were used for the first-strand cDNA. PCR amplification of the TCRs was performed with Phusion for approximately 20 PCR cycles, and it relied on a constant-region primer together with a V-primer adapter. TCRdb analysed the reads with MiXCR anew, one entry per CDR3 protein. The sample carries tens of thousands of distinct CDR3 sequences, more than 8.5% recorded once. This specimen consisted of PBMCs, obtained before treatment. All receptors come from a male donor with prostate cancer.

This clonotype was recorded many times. The CDR3 loop reads CASSLQESSYEQYF. For the CDR3, the DNA is TGCGCCAGCAGCTTACAGGAAAGCTCCTACGAGCAGTACTTC. V is TRBV5-1 and J is TRBJ2-7; D possibly corresponds to TRBD1 (5 bases). Trimming removed 2 bases from V and 0 bases from J, with 9 bases in between. Germline V gene data show CDR1 as SGHRS and CDR2 as YFSETQ. The CDR3 sequence is 14 residues long.

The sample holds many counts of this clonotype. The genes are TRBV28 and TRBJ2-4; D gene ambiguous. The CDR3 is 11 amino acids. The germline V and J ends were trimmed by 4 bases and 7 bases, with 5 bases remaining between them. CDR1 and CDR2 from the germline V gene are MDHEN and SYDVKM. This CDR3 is CASSSTNIQYF. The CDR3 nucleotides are TGTGCCAGCAGTTCCACGAACATTCAGTACTTC.

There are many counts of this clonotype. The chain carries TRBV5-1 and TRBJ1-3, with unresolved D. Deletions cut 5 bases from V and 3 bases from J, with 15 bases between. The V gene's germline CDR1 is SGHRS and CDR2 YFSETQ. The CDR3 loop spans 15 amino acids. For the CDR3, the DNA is TGCGCCAGCAGTAGGTTTGTGGGGAGTGGAAACACCATATATTTT. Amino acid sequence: CASSRFVGSGNTIYF.

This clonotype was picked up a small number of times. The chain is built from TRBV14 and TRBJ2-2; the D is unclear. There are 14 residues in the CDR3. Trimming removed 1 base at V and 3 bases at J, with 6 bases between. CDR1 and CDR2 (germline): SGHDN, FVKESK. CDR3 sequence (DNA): TGTGCCAGCAGCCAAGGGGTGGACACCGGGGAGCTGTTTTTT. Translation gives CASSQGVDTGELFF.

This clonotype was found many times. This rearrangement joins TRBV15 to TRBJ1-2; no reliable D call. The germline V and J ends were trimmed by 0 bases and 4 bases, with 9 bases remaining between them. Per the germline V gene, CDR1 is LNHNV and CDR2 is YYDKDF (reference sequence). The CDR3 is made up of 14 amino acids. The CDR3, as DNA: TGTGCCACCAGCAGAGATCGGTCGGCCTATGGCTACACCTTC. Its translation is CATSRDRSAYGYTF.

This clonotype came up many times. This CDR3 is CASSPPGQGYNEQFF. The CDR3 DNA reads TGTGCCAGCTCACCGCCGGGACAGGGGTACAATGAGCAGTTCTTC. The chain has TRBV18 and TRBJ2-1; 10 nucleotides align to TRBD1. The CDR3 has 15 residues. The V segment lost 3 bases and the J segment 4 bases; nucleotides outside the gene matches: 3. CDR1 KGHSH and CDR2 LQKENI come from the germline V gene.

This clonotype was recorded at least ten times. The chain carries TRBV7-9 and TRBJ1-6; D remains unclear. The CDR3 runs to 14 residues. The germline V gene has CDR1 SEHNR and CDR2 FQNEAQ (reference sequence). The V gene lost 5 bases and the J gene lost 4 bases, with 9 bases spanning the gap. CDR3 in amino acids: CASSLKSYNSPLHF. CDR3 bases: TGTGCCAGCAGCCTAAAATCGTATAATTCACCCCTCCACTTT. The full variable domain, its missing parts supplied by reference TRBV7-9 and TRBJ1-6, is DTGVSQNPRHKITKRGQNVTFRCDPISEHNRLYWYRQTLGQGPEFLTYFQNEAQLEKSRLLSDRFSAERPKGSFSTLEIQRTEQGDSAMYLCASSLKSYNSPLHFGNGTRLTVT.

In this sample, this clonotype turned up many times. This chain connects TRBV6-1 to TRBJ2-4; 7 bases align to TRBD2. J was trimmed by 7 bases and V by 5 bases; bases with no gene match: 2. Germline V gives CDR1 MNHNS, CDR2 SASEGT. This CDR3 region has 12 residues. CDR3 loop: CASSLLANIQYF. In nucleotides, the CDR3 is TGTGCCAGCAGTCTACTAGCGAACATTCAGTACTTC.

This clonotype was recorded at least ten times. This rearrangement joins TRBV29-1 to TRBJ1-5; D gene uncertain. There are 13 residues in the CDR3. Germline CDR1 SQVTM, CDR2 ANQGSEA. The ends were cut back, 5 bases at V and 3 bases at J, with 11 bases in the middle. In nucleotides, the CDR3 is TGCAGCGTTCGGGAAAATAACAATCAGCCCCAGCATTTT. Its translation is CSVRENNNQPQHF.

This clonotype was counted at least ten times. The CDR3 DNA reads as TGTGCCAGCAGCCCTGAGACACTCTCCTCCTCTGGAAACACCATATATTTT. Translation: CASSPETLSSSGNTIYF. The V and J genes are TRBV5-5 and TRBJ1-3; D uncertain. The length of the CDR3 is 17 residues. V lost 4 bases, J lost 0 bases, and 17 bases lay in between. Germline lookup yields CDR1 SGHKS and CDR2 YYEKEE (reference sequence).

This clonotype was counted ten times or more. The CDR3 region has the DNA TGTGCCAGCAGCCAAGGGACACGCTTGAATGAAAAACTGTTTTTT. Translated: CASSQGTRLNEKLFF. The rearrangement uses TRBV14 and TRBJ1-4; tentatively, D is TRBD1 (5 bases). Trimming stripped 1 base from V and 5 bases from J, with 11 bases between. This CDR3 spans 15 amino acids. Germline assignment: CDR1 SGHDN and CDR2 FVKESK.

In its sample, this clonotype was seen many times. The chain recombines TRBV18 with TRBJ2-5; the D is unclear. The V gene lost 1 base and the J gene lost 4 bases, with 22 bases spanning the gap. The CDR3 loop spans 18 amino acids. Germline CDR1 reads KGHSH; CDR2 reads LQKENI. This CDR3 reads CASSPRVSRATNGETQYF. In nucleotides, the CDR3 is TGTGCCAGCTCACCACGAGTTAGCAGAGCAACCAACGGAGAGACCCAGTACTTC.

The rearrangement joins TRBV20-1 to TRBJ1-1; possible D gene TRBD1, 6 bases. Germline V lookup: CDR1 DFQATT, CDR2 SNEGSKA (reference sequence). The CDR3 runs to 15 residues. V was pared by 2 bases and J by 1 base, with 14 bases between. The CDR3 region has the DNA TGCAGTGCTAGACGGGGGACGGGACAGAACACTGAAGCTTTCTTT. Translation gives CSARRGTGQNTEAFF.

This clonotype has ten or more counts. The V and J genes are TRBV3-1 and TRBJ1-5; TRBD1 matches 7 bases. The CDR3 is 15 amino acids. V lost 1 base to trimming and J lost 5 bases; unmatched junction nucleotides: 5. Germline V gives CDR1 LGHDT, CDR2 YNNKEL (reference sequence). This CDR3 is CASSQGQGGYQPQHF. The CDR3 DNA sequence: TGTGCCAGCAGCCAAGGACAGGGAGGATATCAGCCCCAGCATTTT.

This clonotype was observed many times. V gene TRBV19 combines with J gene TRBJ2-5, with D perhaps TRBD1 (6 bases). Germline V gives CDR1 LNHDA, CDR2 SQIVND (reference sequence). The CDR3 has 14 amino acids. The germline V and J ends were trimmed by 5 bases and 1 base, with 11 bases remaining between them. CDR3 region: CASSRTGPQETQYF. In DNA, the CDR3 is TGTGCCAGTAGTCGAACAGGGCCCCAAGAGACCCAGTACTTC.

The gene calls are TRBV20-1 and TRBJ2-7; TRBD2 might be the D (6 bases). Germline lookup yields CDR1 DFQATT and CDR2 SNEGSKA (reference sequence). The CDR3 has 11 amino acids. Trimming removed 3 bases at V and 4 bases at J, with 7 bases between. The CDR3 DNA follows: TGCAGTGCTAGGGAGGGGTACGAGCAGTACTTC. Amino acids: CSAREGYEQYF.

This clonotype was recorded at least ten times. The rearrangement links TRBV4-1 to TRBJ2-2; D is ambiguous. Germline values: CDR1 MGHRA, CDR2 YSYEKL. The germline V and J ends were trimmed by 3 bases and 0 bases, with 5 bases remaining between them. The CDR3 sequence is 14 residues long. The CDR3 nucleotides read TGCGCCAGCAGCCAGGGTTCGAACACCGGGGAGCTGTTTTTT. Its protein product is CASSQGSNTGELFF.

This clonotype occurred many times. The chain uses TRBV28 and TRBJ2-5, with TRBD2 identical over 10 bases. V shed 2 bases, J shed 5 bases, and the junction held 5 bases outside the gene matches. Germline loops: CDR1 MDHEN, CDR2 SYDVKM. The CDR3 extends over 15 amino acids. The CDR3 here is CASSLALAGTETQYF. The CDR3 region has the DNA TGTGCCAGCAGTTTAGCACTAGCGGGGACTGAGACCCAGTACTTC.

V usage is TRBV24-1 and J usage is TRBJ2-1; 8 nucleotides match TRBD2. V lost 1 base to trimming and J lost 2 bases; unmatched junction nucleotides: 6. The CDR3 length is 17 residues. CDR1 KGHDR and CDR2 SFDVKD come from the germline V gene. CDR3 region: CATSDLVGREAYNEQFF. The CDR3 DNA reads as TGTGCCACCAGTGATTTAGTTGGGCGGGAGGCCTACAATGAGCAGTTCTTC.

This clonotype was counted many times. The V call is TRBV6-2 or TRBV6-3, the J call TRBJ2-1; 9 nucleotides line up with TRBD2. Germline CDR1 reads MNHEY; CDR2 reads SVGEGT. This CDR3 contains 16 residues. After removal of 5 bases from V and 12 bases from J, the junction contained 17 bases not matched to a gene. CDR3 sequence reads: CASSPRPGLAARRQFF. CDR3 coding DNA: TGTGCCAGCAGTCCCCGACCGGGACTAGCTGCAAGGAGGCAGTTCTTC.

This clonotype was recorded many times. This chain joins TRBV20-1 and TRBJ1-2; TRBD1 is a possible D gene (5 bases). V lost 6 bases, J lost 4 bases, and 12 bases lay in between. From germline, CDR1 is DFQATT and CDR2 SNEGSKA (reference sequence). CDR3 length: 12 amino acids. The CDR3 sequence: CSARQSTYGYTF. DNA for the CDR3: TGCAGTGCACGACAGAGCACCTATGGCTACACCTTC.

For the CDR3, the DNA is TGTGCCAGTAGGTCGGGAGGAGGCACAGATACGCAGTATTTT. Amino acid sequence: CASRSGGGTDTQYF. V is TRBV19 and J is TRBJ2-3, with 7 bases identical to TRBD2. The CDR3 is made up of 14 amino acids. Germline CDR1 reads LNHDA; CDR2 reads SQIVND (reference sequence). The V segment lost 6 bases and the J segment 1 base; nucleotides outside the gene matches: 4.